The next 8 T cell receptor beta chains were all read from a single sample in a study of OX40 agonist ivuxolimab in advanced cancers. Assay used: immunoSEQ multiplex PCR; TCRdb lists only in-frame clones, some missing. The sample records roughly 120,000 clones, 75% to 90% being singletons. Sample: CD4+ or CD8+ T cells sorted from blood, taken in a trial of the OX40 agonist ivuxolimab. These receptor sequences come from an adult with an advanced solid tumor such as melanoma, head and neck, liver or kidney cancer.

A word on this clone: Other DNA sequences in the same sample also yield this CDR3. The V and J genes are TRBV18 and TRBJ1-5; D not resolved. Looked up from germline, CDR1 is KGHSH and CDR2 is LQKENI. The CDR3 runs 14 residues. The V gene lost 1 base and the J gene lost 2 bases, with 6 bases spanning the gap. The CDR3 nucleotides read TGTGCCAGCTCACCACTACGGGGCAATCAGCCCCAGCATTTT. Its translation is CASSPLRGNQPQHF.

The genes are TRBV10-1 and TRBJ2-1, with TRBD2 matching 8 bases. J was trimmed by 9 bases and V by 3 bases; bases with no gene match: 4. Germline assignment: CDR1 WNHNN and CDR2 SYGVQD (reference sequence). This CDR3 has 13 amino acids. The CDR3 DNA reads TGCGCCAGCAGTGATGCTCGGGGGGGTGAGCAGTTCTTC. Translation gives CASSDARGGEQFF.

This clone was found once. The rearrangement uses TRBV28 and TRBJ1-6; D might be TRBD1 (5 bases). Trimming took off 4 bases at V and 13 bases at J, with 11 bases between the two ends. This CDR3 spans 12 amino acids. CDR1 and CDR2 (germline): MDHEN, SYDVKM. CDR3 loop: CASSWPGRPLHF. CDR3 nucleotide sequence: TGTGCCAGCAGTTGGCCAGGGCGGCCCCTCCACTTT.

The chain is built from TRBV5-4 and TRBJ2-1; D tentatively fits TRBD1 or TRBD2 (6 bases each). Germline V CDR1 and CDR2: SGHNT, YYREEE (reference sequence). The CDR3 length is 16 residues. Trimming took off 4 bases at V and 0 bases at J, with 14 bases between the two ends. CDR3 sequence: CASSAGGGDSYNEQFF. The CDR3 coding sequence is TGTGCCAGCAGCGCTGGGGGCGGGGACTCCTACAATGAGCAGTTCTTC.

V and J are TRBV13 and TRBJ2-3; TRBD2 is a possible D gene (6 bases). The V and J ends lost 1 base and 4 bases respectively, with 15 bases between them. The germline CDR1 and CDR2 sequences are PRHDT and FYEKMQ (reference sequence). The length of the CDR3 is 16 residues. CDR3 coding DNA: TGTGCCAGCAGCTTAGAAGGGCAGGGAGGCCCAGATACGCAGTATTTT. Protein product: CASSLEGQGGPDTQYF.

This clone has just one count. This chain joins TRBV7-3 and TRBJ2-3; maybe TRBD2 (6 bases). V lost 5 bases and J 3 bases, leaving 15 bases between the germline ends. CDR1 is SGHTA, CDR2 FQGTGA, per germline. The CDR3 consists of 15 residues. CDR3 loop: CASSPYFSGTDTQYF. Here the CDR3 DNA reads TGTGCCAGCAGCCCCTATTTTAGCGGTACAGATACGCAGTATTTT.

This chain uses TRBV11-2 with TRBJ2-1; perhaps TRBD2 as D (7 bases). This CDR3 is 16 amino acids long. Trimming cost V 8 bases and J 4 bases, with 21 bases left between them. CDR1 is SGHAT, CDR2 FQNNGV, per germline. The CDR3 protein is CASRLPRGAPYNEQFF. The CDR3 nucleotides are TGTGCCAGCCGCCTTCCACGGGGGGCCCCATACAATGAGCAGTTCTTC.

This chain joins TRBV6-5 and TRBJ1-2; 11 bases agree with TRBD1. The CDR3 covers 15 residues. Germline values: CDR1 MNHEY, CDR2 SVGAGI. J was trimmed by 5 bases and V by 4 bases; bases with no gene match: 6. CDR3 protein: CASSCSGTGGYGYTF. CDR3 nucleotide sequence: TGTGCCAGCAGTTGCTCCGGGACAGGGGGTTATGGCTACACCTTC.